This record concerns one TCR beta chain sequence. What it recognizes is unknown. The primer mix had 52 TRBV and 13 TRBJ primers. Sequencing was performed with immunoSEQ multiplex PCR; in TCRdb, only in-frame clones are kept and a portion is missing. The profile shows 20,000 or so clones, 93% of them singletons. The CDR3 loop spans 12 amino acids. Trimming pared 5 bases from V and 6 bases from J, leaving 10 bases between. Germline V lookup: CDR1 MNHNY, CDR2 SVGAGI (reference sequence). Patients, 2 to 39 years old, had expanded memory T-cell proportions. This specimen comes from a study of regulatory T cells. Broader study findings: Patient CD8+ T cells trended toward lower Shannon entropy than controls. Patient repertoires had restricted TRB V-J pairs and skewed V and J usage, most in Tregs.

This TCR was recovered from a child aged 2 to 9 with CD3G deficiency. Sequenced: CD8+ T cells sorted from blood. The rearrangement links TRBV6-6 to TRBJ1-1, with D hard to call. As DNA, the CDR3 is TGTGCCAGCAGTGCCGGCGGATCTGAAGCTTTCTTT. It encodes CASSAGGSEAFF.